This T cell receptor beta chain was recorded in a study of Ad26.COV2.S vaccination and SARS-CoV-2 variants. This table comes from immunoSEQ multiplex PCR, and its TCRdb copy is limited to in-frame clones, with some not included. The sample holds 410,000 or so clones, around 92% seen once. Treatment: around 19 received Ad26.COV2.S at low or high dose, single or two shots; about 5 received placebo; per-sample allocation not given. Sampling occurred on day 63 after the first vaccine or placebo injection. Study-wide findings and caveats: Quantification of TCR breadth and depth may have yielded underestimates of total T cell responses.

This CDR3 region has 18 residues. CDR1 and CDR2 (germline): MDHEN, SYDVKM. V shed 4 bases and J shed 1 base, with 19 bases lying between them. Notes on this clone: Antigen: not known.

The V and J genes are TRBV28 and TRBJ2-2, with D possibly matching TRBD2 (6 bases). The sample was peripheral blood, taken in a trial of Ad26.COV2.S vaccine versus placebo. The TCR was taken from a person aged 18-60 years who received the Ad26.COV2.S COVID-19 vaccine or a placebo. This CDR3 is CASSSLRGREQNTGELFF. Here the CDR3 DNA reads TGTGCCAGCAGTTCTCTAAGAGGTCGGGAGCAGAACACCGGGGAGCTGTTTTTT.